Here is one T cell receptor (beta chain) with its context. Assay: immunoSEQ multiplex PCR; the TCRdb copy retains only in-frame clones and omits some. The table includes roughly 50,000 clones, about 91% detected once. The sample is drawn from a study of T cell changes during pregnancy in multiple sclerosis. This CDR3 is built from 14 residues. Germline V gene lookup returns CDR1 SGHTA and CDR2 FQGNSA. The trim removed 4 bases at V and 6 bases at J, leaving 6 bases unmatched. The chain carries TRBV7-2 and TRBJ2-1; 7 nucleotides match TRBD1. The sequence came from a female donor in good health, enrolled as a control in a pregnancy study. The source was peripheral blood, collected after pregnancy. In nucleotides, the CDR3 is TGTGCCAGCAGCTCCCCGACAGGGTTCAATGAGCAGTTCTTC. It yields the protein CASSSPTGFNEQFF.